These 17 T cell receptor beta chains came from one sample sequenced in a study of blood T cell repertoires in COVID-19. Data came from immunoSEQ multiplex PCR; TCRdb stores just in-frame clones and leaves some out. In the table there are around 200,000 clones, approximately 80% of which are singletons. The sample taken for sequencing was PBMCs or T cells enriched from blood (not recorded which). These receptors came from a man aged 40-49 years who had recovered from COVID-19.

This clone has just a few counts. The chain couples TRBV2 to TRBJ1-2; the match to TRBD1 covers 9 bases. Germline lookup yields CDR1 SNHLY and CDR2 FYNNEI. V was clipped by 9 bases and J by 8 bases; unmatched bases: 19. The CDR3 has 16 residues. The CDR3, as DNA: TGTGCCAGTTGGGGGAACCGGGACAGGGCCCTTGAGGGCTACACCTTC. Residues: CASWGNRDRALEGYTF.

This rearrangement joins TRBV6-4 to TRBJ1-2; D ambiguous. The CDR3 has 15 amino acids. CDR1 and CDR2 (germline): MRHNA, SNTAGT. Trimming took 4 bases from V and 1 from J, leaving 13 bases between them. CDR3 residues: CASSASTGINYGYTF. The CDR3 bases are TGTGCCAGCAGTGCCTCGACGGGGATTAACTATGGCTACACCTTC.

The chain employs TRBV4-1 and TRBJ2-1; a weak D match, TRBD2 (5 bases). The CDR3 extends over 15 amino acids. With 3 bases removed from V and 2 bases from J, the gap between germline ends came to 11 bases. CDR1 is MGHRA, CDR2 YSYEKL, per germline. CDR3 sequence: CASSHVLTTYNEQFF. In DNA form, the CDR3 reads TGCGCCAGCAGCCACGTGCTGACTACCTACAATGAGCAGTTCTTC.

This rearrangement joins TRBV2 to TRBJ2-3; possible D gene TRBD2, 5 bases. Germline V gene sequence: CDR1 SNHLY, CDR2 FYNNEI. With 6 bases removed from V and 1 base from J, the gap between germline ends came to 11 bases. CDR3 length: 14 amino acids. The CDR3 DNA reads TGTGCCAGCAGCGGACTTACAGGCACAGATACGCAGTATTTT. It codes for CASSGLTGTDTQYF.

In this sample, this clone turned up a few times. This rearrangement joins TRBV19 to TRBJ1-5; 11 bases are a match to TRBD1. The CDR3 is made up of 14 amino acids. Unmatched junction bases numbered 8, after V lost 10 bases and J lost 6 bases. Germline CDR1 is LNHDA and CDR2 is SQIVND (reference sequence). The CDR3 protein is CATRGTGGGQPQHF. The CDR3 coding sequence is TGTGCCACCAGAGGGACAGGGGGGGGTCAGCCCCAGCATTTT.

The CDR3 bases are TGTGCCAGCAGCGTAGAGGTGGGAGCCATCGGCAATGAGCAGTTCTTC. Protein product: CASSVEVGAIGNEQFF. This sequence joins TRBV9 and TRBJ2-1; D is perhaps TRBD2 (5 bases). CDR1 and CDR2 (germline): SGDLS, YYNGEE. CDR3 length: 16 residues. Between the trimmed V and J ends, which lost 0 bases and 6 bases, there was a span of 16 bases.

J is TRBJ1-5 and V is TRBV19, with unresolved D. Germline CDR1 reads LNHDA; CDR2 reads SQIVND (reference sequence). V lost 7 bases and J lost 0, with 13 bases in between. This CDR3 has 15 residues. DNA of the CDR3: TGTGCCAGTAATCCTGACACTCCTAGCAATCAGCCCCAGCATTTT. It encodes CASNPDTPSNQPQHF.

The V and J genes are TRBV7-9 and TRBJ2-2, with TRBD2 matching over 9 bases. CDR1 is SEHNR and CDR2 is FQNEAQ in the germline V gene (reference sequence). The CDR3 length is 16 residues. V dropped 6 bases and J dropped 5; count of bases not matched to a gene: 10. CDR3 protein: CASSSASGRSTGELFF. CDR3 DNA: TGTGCCAGCAGTTCAGCCAGCGGGAGGTCTACCGGGGAGCTGTTTTTT.

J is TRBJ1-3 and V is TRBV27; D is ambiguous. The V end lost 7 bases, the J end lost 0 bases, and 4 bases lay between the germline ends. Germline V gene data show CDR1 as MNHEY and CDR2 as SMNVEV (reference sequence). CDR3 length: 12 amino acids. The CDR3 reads CASMSSGNTIYF. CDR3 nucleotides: TGTGCCAGCATGAGCTCTGGAAACACCATATATTTT.

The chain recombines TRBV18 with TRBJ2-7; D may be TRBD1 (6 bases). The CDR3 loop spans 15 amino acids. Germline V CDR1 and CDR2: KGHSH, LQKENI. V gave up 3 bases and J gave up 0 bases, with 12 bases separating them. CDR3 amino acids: CASSPTGLGSYEQYF. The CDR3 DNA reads TGTGCCAGCTCACCCACAGGGTTGGGCTCCTACGAGCAGTACTTC.

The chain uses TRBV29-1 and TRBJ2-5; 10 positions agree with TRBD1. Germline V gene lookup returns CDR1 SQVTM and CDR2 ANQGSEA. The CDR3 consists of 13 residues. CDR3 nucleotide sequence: TGCAGAACTTGGGACAGGGGAAGCGAGACCCAGTACTTC. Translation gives CRTWDRGSETQYF.

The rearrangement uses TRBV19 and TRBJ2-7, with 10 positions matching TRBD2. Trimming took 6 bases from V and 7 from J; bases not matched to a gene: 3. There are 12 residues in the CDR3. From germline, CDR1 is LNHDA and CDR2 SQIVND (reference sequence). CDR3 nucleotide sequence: TGTGCCAGTAGGGGACTAGCGAGTGAGCAGTACTTC. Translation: CASRGLASEQYF.

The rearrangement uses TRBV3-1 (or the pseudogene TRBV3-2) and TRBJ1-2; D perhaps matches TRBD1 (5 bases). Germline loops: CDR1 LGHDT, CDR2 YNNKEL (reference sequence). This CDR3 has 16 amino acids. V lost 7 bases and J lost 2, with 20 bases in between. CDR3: CASTPRGTGGNYGYTF. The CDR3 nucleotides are TGTGCCAGCACCCCGAGAGGCACAGGAGGGAACTATGGCTACACCTTC.

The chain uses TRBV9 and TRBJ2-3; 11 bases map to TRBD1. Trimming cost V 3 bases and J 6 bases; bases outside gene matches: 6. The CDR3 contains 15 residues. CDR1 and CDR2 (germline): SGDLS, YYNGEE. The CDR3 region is CASSAGGQGVDTQYF. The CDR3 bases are TGTGCCAGCAGCGCCGGGGGACAGGGGGTCGATACGCAGTATTTT.

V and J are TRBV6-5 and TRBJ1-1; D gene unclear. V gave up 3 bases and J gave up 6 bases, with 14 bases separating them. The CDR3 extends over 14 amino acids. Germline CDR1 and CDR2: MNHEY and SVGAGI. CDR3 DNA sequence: TGTGCCAGCAGTTATGCCGCGGAGTACCCTGAAGCTTTCTTT. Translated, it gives CASSYAAEYPEAFF.

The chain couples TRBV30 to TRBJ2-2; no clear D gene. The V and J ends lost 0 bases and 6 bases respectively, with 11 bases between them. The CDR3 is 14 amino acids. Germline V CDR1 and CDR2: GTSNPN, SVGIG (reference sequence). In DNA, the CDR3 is TGTGCCTGGAGTGTAGGAGTGTCCGCCGGGGAGCTGTTTTTT. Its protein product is CAWSVGVSAGELFF.

In nucleotides, the CDR3 is TGTGCCAGCAGCTATAGCGGGGTTAGCACAGATACGCAGTATTTT. Translation: CASSYSGVSTDTQYF. The chain recombines TRBV7-9 with TRBJ2-3; 8 bases match TRBD2. V dropped 4 bases and J dropped 0; count of bases not matched to a gene: 3. The CDR3 extends over 15 amino acids. From germline, CDR1 is SEHNR and CDR2 FQNEAQ (reference sequence). Variable domain in full (rest from reference TRBV7-9 and TRBJ2-3): DTGVSQNPRHKITKRGQNVTFRCDPISEHNRLYWYRQTLGQGPEFLTYFQNEAQLEKSRLLSDRFSAERPKGSFSTLEIQRTEQGDSAMYLCASSYSGVSTDTQYFGPGTRLTVL.